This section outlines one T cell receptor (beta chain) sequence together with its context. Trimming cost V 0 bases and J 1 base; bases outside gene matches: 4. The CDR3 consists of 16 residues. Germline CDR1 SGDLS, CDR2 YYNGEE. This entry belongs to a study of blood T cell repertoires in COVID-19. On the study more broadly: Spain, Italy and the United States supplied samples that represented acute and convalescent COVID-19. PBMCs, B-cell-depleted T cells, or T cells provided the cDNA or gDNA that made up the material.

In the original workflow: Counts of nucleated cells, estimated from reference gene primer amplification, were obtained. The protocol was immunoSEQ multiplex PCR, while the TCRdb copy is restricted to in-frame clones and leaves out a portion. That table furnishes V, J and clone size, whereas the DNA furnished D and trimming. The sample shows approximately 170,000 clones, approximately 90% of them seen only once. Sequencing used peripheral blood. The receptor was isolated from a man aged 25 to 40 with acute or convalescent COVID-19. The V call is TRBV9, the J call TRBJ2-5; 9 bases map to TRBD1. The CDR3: CASSVASQGAQETQYF. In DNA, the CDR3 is TGTGCCAGCAGCGTAGCCTCACAGGGGGCCCAAGAGACCCAGTACTTC.